Each of the 2 T cell receptor beta chains below was sequenced from the same sample in a study of blood T cell repertoires in COVID-19. Libraries were prepared by immunoSEQ multiplex PCR; TCRdb keeps only in-frame clonotypes and omits some of them. The sample lists more than 150,000 clones, 86% occurring once. Sequencing was performed on peripheral blood. The source is a man between 65 and 85 years old with active or convalescent COVID-19.

The CDR3 reads CASNKAGGLYNEQFF. CDR3 coding DNA: TGTGCCAGTAATAAAGCGGGAGGGCTCTACAATGAGCAGTTCTTC. This chain connects TRBV19 to TRBJ2-1; 10 positions agree with TRBD2. The V segment lost 7 bases and the J segment 3 bases; nucleotides outside the gene matches: 6. The germline V gene has CDR1 LNHDA and CDR2 SQIVND (reference sequence). The CDR3 has 15 residues.

This chain links TRBV19 with TRBJ2-2; no clear D gene. Germline V gene data show CDR1 as LNHDA and CDR2 as SQIVND (reference sequence). Deletions cut 9 bases from V and 3 bases from J, with 8 bases between. The CDR3 length is 12 residues. The CDR3 reads CASTSYTGELFF. Here the CDR3 DNA reads TGTGCCAGCACAAGTTACACCGGGGAGCTGTTTTTT.